This TCR beta chain was identified in a study of cytomegalovirus exposure and HLA in healthy donors. Overall study: Sequencing of about 179 million T cells in an earlier analysis found 100 million to 140 million unique TCR beta sequences. Whole-study results and caveats: According to an earlier analysis, most TCR beta V segments yielded productive rearrangements about 87% or about 30% of the time. With high specificity and sensitivity, the classifier reportedly diagnosed cytomegalovirus status. For most subjects, TCR beta sequences were reported to predict HLA-A and HLA-B alleles with accuracy.

Germline assignment: CDR1 SGHVS and CDR2 FNYEAQ. With 1 base removed from V and 0 bases from J, the gap between germline ends came to 13 bases. The CDR3 loop spans 17 amino acids. With respect to this clone: Its specificity is not known. The sample carries other DNA sequences with the same CDR3.

The PCR was carried out with 60 Vbeta primers and 13 Jbeta primers. Libraries were prepared by immunoSEQ multiplex PCR; TCRdb keeps only in-frame clonotypes and omits some of them. Here the sample spans about 120,000 clones, around 77% being singletons. The chain recombines TRBV7-6 with TRBJ1-3; tentative D call: TRBD1 (6 bases). The material sequenced was PBMCs. This TCR derives from a man younger than 35 in good health and CMV-seropositive. The CDR3 sequence is CASSLVGTGYSGNTIYF. The CDR3 DNA reads as TGTGCCAGCAGCTTAGTTGGAACAGGGTACTCTGGAAACACCATATATTTT.